This passage covers 24 T cell receptor beta chains from one sample sequenced in a study of blood T cell repertoires in COVID-19. TCRdb's copy holds only in-frame clones and misses some; the assay was immunoSEQ multiplex PCR. The sample holds approximately 400,000 clones, around 88% seen once. Input material: peripheral blood. The receptors derive from a woman between 45 and 60 years old with COVID-19, enrolled during active disease.

This clone was observed a handful of times. The chain combines TRBV6-1 with TRBJ1-2; 7 bases agree with TRBD1. CDR1 and CDR2 (germline): MNHNS, SASEGT. The J segment lost 7 bases and the V segment lost 3 bases, leaving 20 bases of the junction unmatched. The CDR3 extends over 18 amino acids. CDR3: CASSDGQGTVGLRGGYTF. In DNA form, the CDR3 reads TGTGCCAGCAGTGATGGACAAGGGACAGTCGGGTTAAGGGGTGGCTACACCTTC.

J is TRBJ2-7 and V is TRBV5-1, with TRBD1 matching 11 bases. This CDR3 has 14 residues. V dropped 5 bases and J dropped 5; count of bases not matched to a gene: 6. The germline gives CDR1 SGHRS, CDR2 YFSETQ. The CDR3 reads CASRLDRGLDEQYF. As DNA, the CDR3 is TGCGCCAGCAGACTGGACAGGGGGCTGGACGAGCAGTACTTC.

DNA for the CDR3: TGTGCCAGCAGACCCGCGGGACAGAGGTATGGCTACACCTTC. The encoded protein is CASRPAGQRYGYTF. The chain links TRBV25-1 to TRBJ1-2; 7 bases match TRBD1. Germline V gene sequence: CDR1 MGHDK, CDR2 SYGVNS. This CDR3 contains 14 residues. The V and J ends lost 6 bases and 5 bases, in that order; junction bases with no gene match: 9.

This chain uses TRBV27 with TRBJ1-6; D remains ambiguous. This CDR3 has 15 amino acids. The germline CDR1 and CDR2 sequences are MNHEY and SMNVEV (reference sequence). The germline V and J ends were trimmed by 7 bases and 3 bases, with 13 bases remaining between them. Here the CDR3 DNA reads TGTGCCAGCAACACTTTGCGGGGCTATAATTCACCCCTCCACTTT. This encodes CASNTLRGYNSPLHF.

The chain links TRBV6-4 to TRBJ1-2; 9 bases are shared with TRBD1. The trim removed 6 bases at V and 8 bases at J, leaving 10 bases unmatched. Germline lookup yields CDR1 MRHNA and CDR2 SNTAGT. The CDR3 has 14 residues. CDR3 coding DNA: TGTGCCAGCAGCTGGGGACAGGGATCGGGAGGCTACACCTTC. It is translated as CASSWGQGSGGYTF.

The rearrangement uses TRBV6-1 and TRBJ1-2; 9 nucleotides align to TRBD1. The CDR3 runs 16 residues. Germline trimming cut 0 bases from V and 3 bases from J; bases unmatched to any gene: 5. Germline V gene data show CDR1 as MNHNS and CDR2 as SASEGT. CDR3 bases: TGTGCCAGCAGTGAAGCGCTGACAGGGGGGGACTATGGCTACACCTTC. Residues: CASSEALTGGDYGYTF.

The V and J genes are TRBV5-4 and TRBJ1-2; D not resolved. Germline CDR1 and CDR2: SGHNT and YYREEE (reference sequence). This CDR3 has 13 amino acids. V dropped 0 bases and J dropped 8 bases, with 11 bases sitting between them. The DNA for the CDR3 is TGTGCCAGCAGCTTGGAACCGATAACAGGCTACACCTTC. Protein: CASSLEPITGYTF.

The chain combines TRBV28 with TRBJ1-2, with D maybe TRBD1 (5 bases). The CDR3 is made up of 15 amino acids. The germline V gene encodes CDR1 MDHEN and CDR2 SYDVKM. V was trimmed by 6 bases and J by 5 bases, leaving 19 bases between them. DNA of the CDR3: TGTGCCAGCAGCCCAACGACAGATAGGGGATATGGCTACACCTTC. Encoded protein: CASSPTTDRGYGYTF.

The V and J genes are TRBV18 and TRBJ1-1; D is uncertain. V lost 2 bases and J 2 bases, leaving 12 bases between the germline ends. Germline V gene sequence: CDR1 KGHSH, CDR2 LQKENI. The CDR3 spans 15 residues. CDR3 DNA: TGTGCCAGCTCACCAAATGAGGCAAAAAACACTGAAGCTTTCTTT. Protein sequence: CASSPNEAKNTEAFF.

This clone was found once. V gene TRBV6-1 combines with J gene TRBJ2-7; 11 bases are a match to TRBD1. Germline CDR1 MNHNS, CDR2 SASEGT. The CDR3 sequence is 16 residues long. Trimming removed 0 bases from V and 2 bases from J; junction bases left unmatched: 3. CDR3 nucleotides: TGTGCCAGCAGTGAAGCGGAGGGACAGGGGGCCTACGAGCAGTACTTC. Protein product: CASSEAEGQGAYEQYF.

The chain employs TRBV27 and TRBJ1-1; D perhaps matches TRBD1 (5 bases). V was shortened by 7 bases and J by 1 base, with 22 bases between the two germline ends. CDR1 is MNHEY, CDR2 SMNVEV, per germline (reference sequence). The CDR3 contains 17 residues. Written as DNA, the CDR3 is TGTGCCAGCAATAATTCAGGGAAGTCGGGTAGGAACACTGAAGCTTTCTTT. This gives the protein CASNNSGKSGRNTEAFF.

The V and J genes are TRBV29-1 and TRBJ1-1; D is unresolved. V was clipped by 4 bases and J by 3 bases, with 9 bases between them. CDR3 length: 12 residues. Germline V gene sequence: CDR1 SQVTM, CDR2 ANQGSEA. CDR3: CSVASRDTEAFF. Written as DNA, the CDR3 is TGCAGCGTTGCGTCACGGGACACTGAAGCTTTCTTT.

This sequence joins TRBV6-6 and TRBJ2-5, with TRBD1 matching over 9 bases. The J segment lost 2 bases and the V segment lost 6 bases, leaving 1 base of the junction unmatched. Germline V gives CDR1 MNHNY, CDR2 SVGAGI (reference sequence). CDR3 length equals 13 residues. The CDR3 here is CASRTGGQETQYF. The CDR3 DNA is TGTGCCAGCAGGACAGGGGGACAAGAGACCCAGTACTTC.

The rearrangement links TRBV30 to TRBJ2-3; D not certain. The CDR3 extends over 10 amino acids. V lost 5 bases and J 3 bases, leaving 3 bases between the germline ends. CDR1 is GTSNPN, CDR2 SVGIG, per germline (reference sequence). The CDR3 here is CAWSTDTQYF. The CDR3 nucleotides are TGTGCCTGGTCTACAGATACGCAGTATTTT.

V is TRBV7-9 and J is TRBJ2-7; 9 bases agree with TRBD1. CDR3 length equals 14 residues. CDR1 is SEHNR, CDR2 FQNEAQ, per germline (reference sequence). The V and J ends lost 5 bases and 3 bases, in that order; junction bases with no gene match: 5. CDR3 amino acids: CASSLGTGIYEQYF. The CDR3, as DNA: TGTGCCAGCAGCCTCGGGACAGGGATCTACGAGCAGTACTTC.

The CDR3 loop reads CASSLKGSGELFF. Written as DNA, the CDR3 is TGTGCCAGCAGTTTAAAGGGGTCCGGGGAGCTGTTTTTT. The V and J genes are TRBV12-3 or TRBV12-4 and TRBJ2-2; D possibly corresponds to TRBD1 (5 bases). The CDR3 covers 13 residues. The germline V and J ends were trimmed by 2 bases and 6 bases, with 7 bases remaining between them.

The CDR3 region has the DNA TGCGCCAGCAGGGCGGCAGGGGGAGGCACTGAAGCTTTCTTT. Translating gives CASRAAGGGTEAFF. The gene calls are TRBV10-2 and TRBJ1-1; 7 nucleotides agree with TRBD1. The CDR3 runs to 14 residues. Germline assignment: CDR1 WSHSY and CDR2 SAAADI. The trim removed 6 bases at V and 4 bases at J, leaving 8 bases unmatched.

This chain uses TRBV6-5 with TRBJ1-1; the match to TRBD1 covers 8 bases. V was pared by 9 bases and J by 2 bases, with 8 bases of the junction left unmatched. This CDR3 contains 14 residues. CDR1 is MNHEY, CDR2 SVGAGI, per germline. DNA for the CDR3: TGTGCCAGTTATGACAGGGGTGGAAACACTGAAGCTTTCTTT. This sequence encodes CASYDRGGNTEAFF.

V is TRBV12-3 or TRBV12-4 and J is TRBJ1-2; D remains unclear. Trimming took off 2 bases at V and 4 bases at J, with 8 bases between the two ends. The CDR3 has 13 residues. This CDR3 is CASSLIPGYGYTF. The CDR3 nucleotides are TGTGCCAGCAGTTTAATCCCCGGCTATGGCTACACCTTC.

The chain is built from TRBV30 and TRBJ1-5, with D maybe TRBD1 (5 bases). Germline V gene data show CDR1 as GTSNPN and CDR2 as SVGIG (reference sequence). The V and J ends lost 2 bases and 7 bases respectively, with 12 bases between them. The CDR3 has 13 amino acids. CDR3 sequence: CAWSHGGDQPQHF. CDR3 bases: TGTGCCTGGAGTCACGGGGGGGACCAGCCCCAGCATTTT.

The rearrangement joins TRBV12-1 to TRBJ2-1; the DNA was not compared with TRBD1, the D call given in the table. TRBV12-1 is described as a pseudogene. The CDR3 spans 14 residues. CDR3 bases: TGTGCCAGCAGCTCCCCAACAGGGAGAGGAGAGCAGTTCTTC. Translating it yields CASSSPTGRGEQFF.

This CDR3 reads CSVASTAMGTEAFF. The CDR3 DNA is TGCAGCGTTGCCTCGACAGCTATGGGTACTGAAGCTTTCTTT. The rearrangement uses TRBV29-1 and TRBJ1-1; weak D call: TRBD1 (5 bases). CDR1 is SQVTM, CDR2 ANQGSEA, per germline. Deletions cut 4 bases from V and 5 bases from J, with 17 bases between. There are 14 residues in the CDR3.

This clone was seen more than once but under ten times. The CDR3 region has the DNA TGTGCCAGCAGTTTAGGGGCAGGGCGAACTGAAGCTTTCTTT. It specifies CASSLGAGRTEAFF. This sequence joins TRBV28 and TRBJ1-1; D may be TRBD1 (5 bases). The germline gives CDR1 MDHEN, CDR2 SYDVKM. Trimming removed 2 bases from V and 5 bases from J, with 12 bases in between. This CDR3 is built from 14 residues.

The genes are TRBV9 and TRBJ1-2; D might be TRBD1 (5 bases). The germline gives CDR1 SGDLS, CDR2 YYNGEE. V was cut by 3 bases and J by 4 bases, with 13 bases left in between. This CDR3 is 14 amino acids long. The CDR3 loop reads CASSGAGGVYGYTF. In DNA, the CDR3 is TGTGCCAGCAGCGGAGCGGGGGGGGTCTATGGCTACACCTTC.